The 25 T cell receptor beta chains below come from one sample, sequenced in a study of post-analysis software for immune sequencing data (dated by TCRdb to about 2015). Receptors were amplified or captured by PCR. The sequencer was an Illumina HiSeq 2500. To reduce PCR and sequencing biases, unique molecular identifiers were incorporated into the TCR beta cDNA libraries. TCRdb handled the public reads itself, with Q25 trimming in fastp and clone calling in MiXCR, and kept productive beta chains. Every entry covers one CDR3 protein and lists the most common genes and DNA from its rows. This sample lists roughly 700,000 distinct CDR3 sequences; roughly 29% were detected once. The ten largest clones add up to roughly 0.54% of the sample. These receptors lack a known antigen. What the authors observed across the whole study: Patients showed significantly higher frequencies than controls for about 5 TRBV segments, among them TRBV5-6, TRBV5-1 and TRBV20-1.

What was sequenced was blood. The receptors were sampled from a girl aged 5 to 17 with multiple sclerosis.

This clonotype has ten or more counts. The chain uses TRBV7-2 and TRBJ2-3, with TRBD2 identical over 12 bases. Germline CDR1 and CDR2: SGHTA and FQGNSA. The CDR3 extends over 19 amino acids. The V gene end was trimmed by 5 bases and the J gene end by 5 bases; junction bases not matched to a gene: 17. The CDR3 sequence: CASSPGTSGSEWWRDTQYF. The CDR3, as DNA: TGTGCCAGCAGCCCTGGGACTAGCGGGTCTGAGTGGTGGAGAGATACGCAGTATTTT. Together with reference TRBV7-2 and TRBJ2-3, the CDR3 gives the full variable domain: GAGVSQSPSNKVTEKGKDVELRCDPISGHTALYWYRQSLGQGLEFLIYFQGNSAPDKSGLPSDRFSAERTGGSVSTLTIQRTQQEDSAVYLCASSPGTSGSEWWRDTQYFGPGTRLTVL.

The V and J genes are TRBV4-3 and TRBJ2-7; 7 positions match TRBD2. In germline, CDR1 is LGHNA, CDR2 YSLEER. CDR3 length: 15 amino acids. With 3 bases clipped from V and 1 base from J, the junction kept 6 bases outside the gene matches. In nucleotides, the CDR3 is TGCGCCAGCAGCCAGGGCTGGGGGGGGTCCTACGAGCAGTACTTC. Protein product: CASSQGWGGSYEQYF.

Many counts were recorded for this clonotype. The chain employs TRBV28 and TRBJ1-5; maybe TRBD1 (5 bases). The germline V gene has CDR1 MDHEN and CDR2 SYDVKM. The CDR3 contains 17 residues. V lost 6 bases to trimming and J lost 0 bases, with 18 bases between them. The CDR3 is CASSSVRAGYSNQPQHF. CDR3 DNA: TGTGCCAGCAGCTCAGTTCGGGCAGGGTATAGCAATCAGCCCCAGCATTTT.

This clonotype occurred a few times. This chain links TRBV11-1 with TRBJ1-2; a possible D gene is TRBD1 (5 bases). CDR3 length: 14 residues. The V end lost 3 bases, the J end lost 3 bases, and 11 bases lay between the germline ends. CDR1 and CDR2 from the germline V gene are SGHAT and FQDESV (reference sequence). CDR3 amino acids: CASSLGVMDYGYTF. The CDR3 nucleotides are TGTGCCAGCAGCTTGGGGGTTATGGACTATGGCTACACCTTC.

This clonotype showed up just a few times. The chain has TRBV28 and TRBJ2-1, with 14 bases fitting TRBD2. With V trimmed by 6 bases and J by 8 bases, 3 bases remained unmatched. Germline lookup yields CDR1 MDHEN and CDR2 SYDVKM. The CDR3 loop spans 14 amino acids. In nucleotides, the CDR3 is TGTGCCAGCAGGGGACTAGCGGGAGCCGATGAGCAGTTCTTC. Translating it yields CASRGLAGADEQFF. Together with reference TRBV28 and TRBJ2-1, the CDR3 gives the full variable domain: DVKVTQSSRYLVKRTGEKVFLECVQDMDHENMFWYRQDPGLGLRLIYFSYDVKMKEKGDIPEGYSVSREKKERFSLILESASTNQTSMYLCASRGLAGADEQFFGPGTRLTVL.

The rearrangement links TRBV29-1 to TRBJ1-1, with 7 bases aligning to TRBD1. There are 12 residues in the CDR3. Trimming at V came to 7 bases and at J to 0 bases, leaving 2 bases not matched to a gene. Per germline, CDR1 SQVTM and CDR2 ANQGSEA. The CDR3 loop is CSGRGLNTEAFF. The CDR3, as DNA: TGCAGCGGCAGGGGGTTGAACACTGAAGCTTTCTTT. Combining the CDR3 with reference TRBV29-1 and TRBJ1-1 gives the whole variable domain SAVISQKPSRDICQRGTSLTIQCQVDSQVTMMFWYRQQPGQSLTLIATANQGSEATYESGFVIDKFPISRPNLTFSTLTVSNMSPEDSSIYLCSGRGLNTEAFFGQGTRLTVV.

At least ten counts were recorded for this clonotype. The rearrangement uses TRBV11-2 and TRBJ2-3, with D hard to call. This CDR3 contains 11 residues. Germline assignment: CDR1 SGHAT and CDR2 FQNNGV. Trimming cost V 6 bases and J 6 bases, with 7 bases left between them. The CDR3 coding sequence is TGTGCCAGCAGTACGCGGGATACGCAGTATTTT. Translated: CASSTRDTQYF.

The CDR3 is CASSQPGHNTGELFF. The CDR3, as DNA: TGCGCCAGCAGCCAACCGGGGCATAACACCGGGGAGCTGTTTTTT. The J gene is TRBJ2-2, the V gene TRBV5-1; either TRBD1 or TRBD2 may supply D (5 bases each). Germline loops: CDR1 SGHRS, CDR2 YFSETQ. V was cut by 4 bases and J by 2 bases, with 12 bases left in between. The CDR3 is made up of 15 amino acids.

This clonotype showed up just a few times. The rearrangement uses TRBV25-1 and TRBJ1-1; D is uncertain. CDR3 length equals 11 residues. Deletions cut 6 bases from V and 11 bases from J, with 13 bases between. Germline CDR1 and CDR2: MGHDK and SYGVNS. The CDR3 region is CASRGPFRAFF. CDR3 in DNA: TGTGCCAGCAGGGGCCCCTTTAGGGCTTTCTTT.

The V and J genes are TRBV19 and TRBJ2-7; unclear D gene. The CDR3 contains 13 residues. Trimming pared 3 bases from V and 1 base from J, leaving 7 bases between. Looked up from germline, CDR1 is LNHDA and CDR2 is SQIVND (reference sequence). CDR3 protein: CASSIEASYEQYF. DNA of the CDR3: TGTGCCAGTAGTATTGAGGCGTCCTACGAGCAGTACTTC.

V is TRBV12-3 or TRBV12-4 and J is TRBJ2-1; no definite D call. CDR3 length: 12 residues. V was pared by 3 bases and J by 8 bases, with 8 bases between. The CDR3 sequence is CASSFRVDEQFF. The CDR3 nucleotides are TGTGCCAGCAGTTTTCGGGTAGATGAGCAGTTCTTC.

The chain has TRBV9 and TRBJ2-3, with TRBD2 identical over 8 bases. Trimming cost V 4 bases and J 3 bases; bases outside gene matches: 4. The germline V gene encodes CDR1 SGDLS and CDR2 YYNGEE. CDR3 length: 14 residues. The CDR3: CASSSGSGTDTQYF. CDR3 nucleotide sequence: TGTGCCAGCAGCAGCGGGAGTGGAACAGATACGCAGTATTTT.

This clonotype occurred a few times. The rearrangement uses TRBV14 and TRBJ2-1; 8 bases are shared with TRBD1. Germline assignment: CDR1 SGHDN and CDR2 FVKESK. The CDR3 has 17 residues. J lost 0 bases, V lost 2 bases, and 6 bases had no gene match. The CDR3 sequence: CASSQPGQGLSYNEQFF. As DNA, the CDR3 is TGTGCCAGCAGCCAACCCGGACAGGGTCTCTCCTACAATGAGCAGTTCTTC.

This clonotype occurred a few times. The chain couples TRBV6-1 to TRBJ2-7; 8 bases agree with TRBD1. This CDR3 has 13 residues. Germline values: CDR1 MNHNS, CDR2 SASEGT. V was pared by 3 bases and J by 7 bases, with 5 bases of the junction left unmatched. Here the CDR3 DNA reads TGTGCCAGCAGTGACCCGGACAGGGAGGAGCAGTACTTC. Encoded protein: CASSDPDREEQYF.

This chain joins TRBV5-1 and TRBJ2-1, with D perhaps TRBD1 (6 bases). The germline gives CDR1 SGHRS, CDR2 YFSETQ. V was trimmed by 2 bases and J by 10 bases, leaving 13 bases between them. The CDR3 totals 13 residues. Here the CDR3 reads CASSLQGVNEQFF. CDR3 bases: TGCGCCAGCAGCTTACAGGGAGTCAACGAGCAGTTCTTC.

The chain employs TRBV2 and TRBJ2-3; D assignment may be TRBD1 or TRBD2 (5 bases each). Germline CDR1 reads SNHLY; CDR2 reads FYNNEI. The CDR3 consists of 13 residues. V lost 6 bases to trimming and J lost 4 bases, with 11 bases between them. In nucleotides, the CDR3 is TGTGCCAGCAGCCCCAGGGAGCCAGATACGCAGTATTTT. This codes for CASSPREPDTQYF.

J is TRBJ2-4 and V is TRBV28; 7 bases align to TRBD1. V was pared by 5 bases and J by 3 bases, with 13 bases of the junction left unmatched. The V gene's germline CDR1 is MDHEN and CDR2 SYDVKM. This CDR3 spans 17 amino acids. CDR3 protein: CASSTSYIPGGKNIQYF. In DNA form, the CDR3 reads TGTGCCAGCAGTACCTCTTATATACCAGGGGGCAAAAACATTCAGTACTTC.

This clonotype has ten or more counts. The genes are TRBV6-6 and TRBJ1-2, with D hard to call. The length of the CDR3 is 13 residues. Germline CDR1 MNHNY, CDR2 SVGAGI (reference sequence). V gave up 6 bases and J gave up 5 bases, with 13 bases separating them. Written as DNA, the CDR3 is TGTGCCAGCAGCCTCACCGACGGATATGGCTACACCTTC. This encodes CASSLTDGYGYTF.

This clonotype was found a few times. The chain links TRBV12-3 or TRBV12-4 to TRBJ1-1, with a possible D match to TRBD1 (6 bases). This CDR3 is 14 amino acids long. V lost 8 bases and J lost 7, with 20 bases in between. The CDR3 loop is CASGSRGRLGEAFF. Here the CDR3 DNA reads TGTGCCAGCGGTTCACGGGGGCGGCTTGGTGAAGCTTTCTTT.

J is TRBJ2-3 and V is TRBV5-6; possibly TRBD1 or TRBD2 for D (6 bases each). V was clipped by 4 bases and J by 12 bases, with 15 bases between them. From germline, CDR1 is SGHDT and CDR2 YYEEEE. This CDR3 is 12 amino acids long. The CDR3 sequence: CASSLRGVAQYF. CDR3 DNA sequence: TGTGCCAGCAGCCTGAGGGGGGTGGCTCAGTATTTT. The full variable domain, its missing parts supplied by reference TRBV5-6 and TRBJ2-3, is DAGVTQSPTHLIKTRGQQVTLRCSPKSGHDTVSWYQQALGQGPQFIFQYYEEEERQRGNFPDRFSGHQFPNYSSELNVNALLLGDSALYLCASSLRGVAQYFGPGTRLTVL.

The CDR3 here is CAISPLEGAYGEQFF. In DNA, the CDR3 is TGTGCCATCAGCCCGTTGGAGGGGGCGTACGGTGAGCAGTTCTTC. The V call is TRBV10-3, the J call TRBJ2-1; D perhaps matches TRBD1 (7 bases). Deletions cut 6 bases from V and 9 bases from J, with 21 bases between. The CDR3 runs 15 residues. Germline CDR1 is ENHRY and CDR2 is SYGVKD.

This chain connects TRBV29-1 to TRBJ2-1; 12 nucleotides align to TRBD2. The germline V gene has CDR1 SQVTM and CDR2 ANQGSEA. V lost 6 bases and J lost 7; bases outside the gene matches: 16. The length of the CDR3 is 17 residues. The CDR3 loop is CSVPGLAGGGSSNEQFF. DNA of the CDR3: TGCAGCGTGCCGGGACTAGCGGGCGGGGGGTCTTCGAATGAGCAGTTCTTC.

CDR3 bases: TGTGCCACCAGCAGAGATCGGGGGTCGAGCACTGAAGCTTTCTTT. Encoded protein: CATSRDRGSSTEAFF. The chain carries TRBV15 and TRBJ1-1; TRBD1 is a possible D gene (5 bases). Trimming left V 0 bases short and J 4 bases short, with 12 bases between. Looked up from germline, CDR1 is LNHNV and CDR2 is YYDKDF (reference sequence). The CDR3 is made up of 15 amino acids.

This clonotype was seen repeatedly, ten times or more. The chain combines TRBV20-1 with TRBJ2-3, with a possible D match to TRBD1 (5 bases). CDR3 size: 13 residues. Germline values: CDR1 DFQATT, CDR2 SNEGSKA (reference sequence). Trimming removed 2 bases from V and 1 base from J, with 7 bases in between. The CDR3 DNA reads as TGCAGTGCTAGACCGACAGGCACAGATACGCAGTATTTT. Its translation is CSARPTGTDTQYF.

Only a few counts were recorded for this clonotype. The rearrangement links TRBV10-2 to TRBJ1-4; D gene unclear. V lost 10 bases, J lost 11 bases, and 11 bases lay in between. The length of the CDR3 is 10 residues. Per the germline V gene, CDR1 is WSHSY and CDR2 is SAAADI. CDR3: CATGGWKLFF. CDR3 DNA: TGCGCCACCGGCGGGTGGAAACTGTTTTTT.